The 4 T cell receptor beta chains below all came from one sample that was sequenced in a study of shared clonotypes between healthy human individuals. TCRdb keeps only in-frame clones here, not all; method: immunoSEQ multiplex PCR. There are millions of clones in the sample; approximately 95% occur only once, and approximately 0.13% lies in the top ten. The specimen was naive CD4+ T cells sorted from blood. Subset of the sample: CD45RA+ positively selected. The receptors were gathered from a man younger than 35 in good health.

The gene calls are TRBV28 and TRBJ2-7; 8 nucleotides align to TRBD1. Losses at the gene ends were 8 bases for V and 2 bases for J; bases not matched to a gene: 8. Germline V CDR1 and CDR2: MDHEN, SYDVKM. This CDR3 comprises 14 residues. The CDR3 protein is CASGQGGLPYEQYF. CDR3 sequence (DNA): TGTGCCAGCGGACAGGGCGGTCTCCCCTACGAGCAGTACTTC.

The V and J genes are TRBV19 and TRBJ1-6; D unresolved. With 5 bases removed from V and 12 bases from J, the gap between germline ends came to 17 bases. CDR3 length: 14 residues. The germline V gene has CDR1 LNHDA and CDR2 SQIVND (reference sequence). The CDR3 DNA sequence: TGTGCCAGTAGTCAAGGACGGGCTTTGGGACCCCTCCACTTT. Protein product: CASSQGRALGPLHF.

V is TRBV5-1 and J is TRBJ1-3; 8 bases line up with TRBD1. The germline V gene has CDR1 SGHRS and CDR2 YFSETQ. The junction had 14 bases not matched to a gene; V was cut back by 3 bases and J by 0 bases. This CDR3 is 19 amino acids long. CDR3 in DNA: TGCGCCAGCAGCTACTCCGGGACAGGCGTCCTCTACTCTGGAAACACCATATATTTT. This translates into CASSYSGTGVLYSGNTIYF.

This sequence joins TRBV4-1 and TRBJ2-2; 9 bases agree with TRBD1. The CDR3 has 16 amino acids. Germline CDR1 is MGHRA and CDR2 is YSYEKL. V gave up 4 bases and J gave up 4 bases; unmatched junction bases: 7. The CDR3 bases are TGCGCCAGCAGCCCAAAACAGGGGGCCGGCACCGGGGAGCTGTTTTTT. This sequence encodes CASSPKQGAGTGELFF.